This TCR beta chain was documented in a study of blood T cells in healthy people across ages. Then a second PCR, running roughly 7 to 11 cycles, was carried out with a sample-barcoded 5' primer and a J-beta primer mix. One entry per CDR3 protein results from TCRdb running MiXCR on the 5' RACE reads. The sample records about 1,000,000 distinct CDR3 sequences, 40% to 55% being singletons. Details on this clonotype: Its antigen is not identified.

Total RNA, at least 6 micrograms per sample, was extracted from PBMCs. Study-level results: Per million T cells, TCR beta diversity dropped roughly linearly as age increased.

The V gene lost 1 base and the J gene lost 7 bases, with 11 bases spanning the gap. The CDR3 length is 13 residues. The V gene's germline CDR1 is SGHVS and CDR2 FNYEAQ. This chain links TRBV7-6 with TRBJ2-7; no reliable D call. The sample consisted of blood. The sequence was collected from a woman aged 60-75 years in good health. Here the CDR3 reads CASSLGLENEQYF. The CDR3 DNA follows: TGTGCCAGCAGCTTAGGCCTAGAGAATGAGCAGTACTTC.